In its sample, the clone carrying this TCR beta chain was seen once. In the original analysis: Cell counts per sample came from amplifying reference gene primers. Measured with immunoSEQ multiplex PCR; TCRdb has only the in-frame clones, and not every one. V, J and clone size were drawn from that table, and D and trimming were deduced from the DNA. The sample includes approximately 74,000 clones, around nine tenths seen only once; the top ten take approximately 1.8%. With 7 bases clipped from V and 2 bases from J, the junction kept 5 bases outside the gene matches. This CDR3 is built from 13 residues. The data stem from a study of blood T cell repertoires in COVID-19. Background on the study: COVID-19 samples from acute and convalescent phases originated in the United States, Italy and Spain.

The sample taken for sequencing was peripheral blood. This chain connects TRBV12-3 or TRBV12-4 to TRBJ2-7, with 7 bases identical to TRBD1. This TCR was recovered from a woman aged 60 to 75 with acute or convalescent COVID-19. CDR3 protein: CASTRQGPYEQYF. DNA of the CDR3: TGTGCCAGCACCCGACAGGGTCCCTACGAGCAGTACTTC.